These 16 T cell receptor beta chains were all obtained from the same sample, sequenced in a study of PD-1 blockade in classical Hodgkin lymphoma. The assay was immunoSEQ multiplex PCR, and TCRdb's table has in-frame clones only and misses some. The table records about 27,000 clones, 88% of them present only once. Relapses following autologous stem cell transplantation were seen in all patients, with brentuximab vedotin exposure varying. CD8+ T cell isolation from thawed PBMCs was performed by magnetic negative selection. This specimen consisted of CD8+ T cells from blood, obtained at baseline. These TCRs come from a human donor with classical Hodgkin lymphoma.

This clone has just a few counts. The gene calls are TRBV19 and TRBJ2-7, with TRBD1 identical over 9 bases. This CDR3 region has 14 residues. CDR1 and CDR2 (germline): LNHDA, SQIVND (reference sequence). With V trimmed by 6 bases and J by 0 bases, 3 bases remained unmatched. CDR3 DNA: TGTGCCAGTAGCTCGGGACAGGGCTCCTACGAGCAGTACTTC. Amino acids: CASSSGQGSYEQYF.

By proportion, this clone is large (0.1 to 1%). V is TRBV4-1 and J is TRBJ2-1; TRBD2 matches at 8 bases. Germline V gene lookup returns CDR1 MGHRA and CDR2 YSYEKL. The CDR3 runs to 17 residues. V dropped 3 bases and J dropped 0; count of bases not matched to a gene: 7. The CDR3 reads CASSHRFGRASYNEQFF. For the CDR3, the DNA is TGCGCCAGCAGCCACCGATTCGGGAGGGCCTCCTACAATGAGCAGTTCTTC.

The V gene is TRBV7-9, the J gene TRBJ2-5, with D uncertain. The CDR3 runs 16 residues. The germline V gene has CDR1 SEHNR and CDR2 FQNEAQ (reference sequence). V lost 5 bases and J 5 bases, leaving 21 bases between the germline ends. This chain's CDR3 is CASSPPGQPRRETQYF. The CDR3 DNA sequence: TGTGCCAGCAGCCCGCCCGGGCAACCCCGTAGGGAGACCCAGTACTTC.

J is TRBJ2-7 and V is TRBV7-9; a weak D match, TRBD1 (5 bases). V lost 5 bases, J lost 9 bases, and 14 bases lay in between. The CDR3 has 12 amino acids. Germline V CDR1 and CDR2: SEHNR, FQNEAQ (reference sequence). CDR3 coding DNA: TGTGCCAGCAGCCCAGACAGTCAGGGGCAGTACTTC. Protein product: CASSPDSQGQYF.

CDR3 in amino acids: CASSRPNSPLHF. For the CDR3, the DNA is TGTGCCAGCAGCCGCCCGAATTCACCCCTCCACTTT. V and J are TRBV27 and TRBJ1-6; D unclear. CDR1 and CDR2 from the germline V gene are MNHEY and SMNVEV (reference sequence). This CDR3 contains 12 residues. Trimming shortened V by 6 bases and J by 7 bases, and 7 bases separated the two germline ends.

This clone was seen more than once but under ten times. Here the CDR3 reads CASSYPSGGAAFF. The CDR3 bases are TGTGCCAGCAGTTACCCCAGTGGAGGGGCTGCTTTCTTT. This chain joins TRBV6-6 and TRBJ1-1; perhaps TRBD1 as D (5 bases). Germline V lookup: CDR1 MNHNY, CDR2 SVGAGI (reference sequence). The ends were cut back, 2 bases at V and 11 bases at J, with 15 bases in the middle. This CDR3 is 13 amino acids long.

The rearrangement uses TRBV5-1 and TRBJ1-5; 8 bases fit TRBD1. Germline CDR1 and CDR2: SGHRS and YFSETQ. CDR3 length: 18 amino acids. V shed 0 bases and J 2 bases; nucleotides not matched to a gene: 10. Here the CDR3 reads CASSLGNQGAGGNQPQHF. The CDR3 coding sequence is TGCGCCAGCAGCTTGGGGAACCAGGGGGCCGGCGGCAATCAGCCCCAGCATTTT.

The chain joins TRBV7-8 to TRBJ2-5; 9 nucleotides align to TRBD1. The assigned J gene may be wrong: the sequence end matches TRBJ2-7 better. Germline V lookup: CDR1 SGHVS, CDR2 FQNEAQ. There are 15 residues in the CDR3. The CDR3: CASSFWDRVSYEQYF. The CDR3 coding sequence is TGTGCCAGCAGCTTCTGGGACAGGGTCTCCTACGAGCAGTACTTC.

This sequence joins TRBV9 and TRBJ1-1, with TRBD1 matching 12 bases. CDR3 length: 16 residues. The germline V gene has CDR1 SGDLS and CDR2 YYNGEE. V was clipped by 3 bases and J by 1 base; unmatched bases: 4. The CDR3 nucleotides are TGTGCCAGCAGCGGGGGACAGGGGGCTGCGAACACTGAAGCTTTCTTT. Its protein product is CASSGGQGAANTEAFF.

V gene TRBV30 combines with J gene TRBJ1-3; D is possibly TRBD1 (5 bases). The ends were cut back, 3 bases at V and 0 bases at J, with 18 bases in the middle. Per germline, CDR1 GTSNPN and CDR2 SVGIG (reference sequence). The CDR3 is made up of 17 amino acids. This CDR3 is CAWRGQGISGSGNTIYF. The CDR3, as DNA: TGTGCCTGGAGGGGGCAGGGCATCTCGGGCTCTGGAAACACCATATATTTT.

The chain links TRBV2 to TRBJ2-5, with D perhaps being TRBD1 or TRBD2 (5 bases each). V was clipped by 9 bases and J by 1 base, with 15 bases between them. The CDR3 runs 14 residues. Looked up from germline, CDR1 is SNHLY and CDR2 is FYNNEI. CDR3: CASIGERGQETQYF. The CDR3 nucleotides are TGTGCCAGTATAGGGGAGAGGGGCCAAGAGACCCAGTACTTC.

V usage is TRBV7-9 and J usage is TRBJ2-7, with 8 bases matching TRBD1. The CDR3 runs 15 residues. The germline gives CDR1 SEHNR, CDR2 FQNEAQ (reference sequence). Trimming at V came to 1 base and at J to 3 bases, leaving 5 bases not matched to a gene. In DNA form, the CDR3 reads TGTGCCAGCAGCTTAGGTCAGGGGGCGCACTACGAGCAGTACTTC. This encodes CASSLGQGAHYEQYF.

This clone was detected only once. The chain uses TRBV6-6 and TRBJ2-1, with D uncertain. The germline V gene has CDR1 MNHNY and CDR2 SVGAGI (reference sequence). This CDR3 is built from 14 residues. The germline V and J ends were trimmed by 2 bases and 8 bases, with 13 bases remaining between them. CDR3 loop: CASSYLATGDEQFF. CDR3 nucleotide sequence: TGTGCCAGCAGTTACCTGGCAACTGGGGATGAGCAGTTCTTC.

The chain carries TRBV11-2 and TRBJ2-1, with 8 positions matching TRBD2. Germline V gene lookup returns CDR1 SGHAT and CDR2 FQNNGV. This CDR3 comprises 15 residues. Trimming removed 2 bases from V and 6 bases from J; junction bases left unmatched: 6. The CDR3 loop is CASSLYSGRGNEQFF. For the CDR3, the DNA is TGTGCCAGCAGCTTATACAGCGGGAGAGGCAATGAGCAGTTCTTC.

This clone was detected once. The rearrangement links TRBV9 to TRBJ2-3; 7 positions agree with TRBD2. The trim removed 7 bases at V and 2 bases at J, leaving 1 base unmatched. In germline, CDR1 is SGDLS, CDR2 YYNGEE. The length of the CDR3 is 12 residues. The CDR3 loop is CASRDYTDTQYF. The CDR3, as DNA: TGTGCCAGCCGGGACTACACAGATACGCAGTATTTT.

This clone occurred a few times. The chain joins TRBV7-9 to TRBJ1-3; D perhaps matches TRBD1 (5 bases). With 11 bases removed from V and 0 bases from J, the gap between germline ends came to 8 bases. Germline V gives CDR1 SEHNR, CDR2 FQNEAQ (reference sequence). The CDR3 has 12 residues. This CDR3 is CASGTSGNTIYF. The CDR3 DNA is TGTGCCTCCGGGACCTCTGGAAACACCATATATTTT. Full variable domain (remainder filled in from reference TRBV7-9 and TRBJ1-3): DTGVSQNPRHKITKRGQNVTFRCDPISEHNRLYWYRQTLGQGPEFLTYFQNEAQLEKSRLLSDRFSAERPKGSFSTLEIQRTEQGDSAMYLCASGTSGNTIYFGEGSWLTVV.